This T cell receptor beta chain stems from a study of technical replicates of blood from a handful of donors. TCRdb keeps only in-frame clones here, not all; method: immunoSEQ multiplex PCR. The profile shows tens of thousands of clones, over 90% of them singletons. The TCR was taken from a human donor in good health. Some clones in this sample may be carry-over from other donors' samples. What was sequenced was PBMCs.

DNA of the CDR3: TGTGCCAGCAGCGCCCGGGACTCTACTAGCACAGATACGCAGTATTTT. This gives the protein CASSARDSTSTDTQYF. The chain joins TRBV2 to TRBJ2-3, with D possibly TRBD2 on 6 matching bases. V dropped 6 bases and J dropped 0 bases, with 16 bases sitting between them. CDR1 and CDR2 from the germline V gene are SNHLY and FYNNEI. The CDR3 has 16 residues. The full variable domain, its missing parts supplied by reference TRBV2 and TRBJ2-3, is EPEVTQTPSHQVTQMGQEVILRCVPISNHLYFYWYRQILGQKVEFLVSFYNNEISEKSEIFDDQFSVERPDGSNFTLKIRSTKLEDSAMYFCASSARDSTSTDTQYFGPGTRLTVL.